This T cell receptor (beta chain) was identified during a study of blood T cell repertoires in COVID-19. Across the whole study: The United States, Italy and Spain supplied acute and convalescent COVID-19 samples. Sources were T cells, B-cell-depleted T cells, or PBMCs; the material itself was cDNA or gDNA.

The authors' processing: Amplification of reference gene primers provided the estimated nucleated cell counts. Data came from immunoSEQ multiplex PCR; TCRdb stores just in-frame clones and leaves some out. That table furnishes V, J and clone size, whereas the DNA furnished D and trimming. The table has 250,000 or so clones, roughly 89% seen once. Looked up from germline, CDR1 is LNHDA and CDR2 is SQIVND (reference sequence). The CDR3 sequence is 15 residues long. V lost 3 bases, J lost 0 bases, and 4 bases stayed unmatched. The genes are TRBV19 and TRBJ1-1, with 7 bases that match TRBD1. The sequence came from a woman in her forties who had recovered from COVID-19. Sequencing used peripheral blood. DNA for the CDR3: TGTGCCAGTAGTATTGTAGGGGGCTTGAACACTGAAGCTTTCTTT. Encoded protein: CASSIVGGLNTEAFF. Full variable domain (outside the CDR3, taken from reference TRBV19 and TRBJ1-1): DGGITQSPKYLFRKEGQNVTLSCEQNLNHDAMYWYRQDPGQGLRLIYYSQIVNDFQKGDIAEGYSVSREKKESFPLTVTSAQKNPTAFYLCASSIVGGLNTEAFFGQGTRLTVV.